These T cell receptor beta chains were read from a single sample in a study of blood T cell repertoires in COVID-19. The protocol was immunoSEQ multiplex PCR, while the TCRdb copy is restricted to in-frame clones and leaves out a portion. The table records over 200,000 clones, approximately 80% of them present only once. Specimen: PBMCs or T cells enriched from blood (not recorded which). The receptors were gathered from a woman aged 45-65 years with acute COVID-19. The CDR3 runs from the conserved cysteine through the conserved F or W. The D gene is left open where the match is weak. Rows may omit the clone size; those that give it use once, few, many or a size class.

clone_size: NA; d_call: TRBD1; j_call: TRBJ2-7; v_call: TRBV18; cdr3_nt: TGTGCCAGCTCACCTAGGATCCTCCGGGACAGGGACGCCTACGAGCAGTACTTC; cdr3_aa: CASSPRILRDRDAYEQYF
clone_size: NA; d_call: NA; j_call: TRBJ2-1; v_call: TRBV3-1/TRBV3-2; cdr3_nt: TGTGCCAGCAGCCAAGTTAGCGATGAGCAGTTCTTC; cdr3_aa: CASSQVSDEQFF
clone_size: NA; d_call: TRBD1; j_call: TRBJ1-4; v_call: TRBV7-2; cdr3_nt: TGTGCCAGCAGCCAACTGGGACAGACTAATGAAAAACTGTTTTTT; cdr3_aa: CASSQLGQTNEKLFF
clone_size: few; d_call: TRBD1; j_call: TRBJ1-2; v_call: TRBV7-9; cdr3_nt: TGTGCCAGCAGCCCTAACAGGGGGCGCGAGTCCCTTGGCTACACCTTC; cdr3_aa: CASSPNRGRESLGYTF
clone_size: NA; d_call: NA; j_call: TRBJ1-5; v_call: TRBV4-1; cdr3_nt: TGCGCCAGCAGCCAAGATTTTGGCAGCAATCAGCCCCAGCATTTT; cdr3_aa: CASSQDFGSNQPQHF
clone_size: NA; d_call: NA; j_call: TRBJ2-3; v_call: TRBV5-1; cdr3_nt: TGCGCCAGCAGCTTGGGTTACAGCCTCACAGATACGCAGTATTTT; cdr3_aa: CASSLGYSLTDTQYF
clone_size: few; d_call: TRBD1; j_call: TRBJ1-2; v_call: TRBV28; cdr3_nt: TGTGCCAGCGCACTCCCGTTGACAGGGCTCCTCCATGGCTACACCTTC; cdr3_aa: CASALPLTGLLHGYTF
clone_size: NA; d_call: NA; j_call: TRBJ1-1; v_call: TRBV30; cdr3_nt: TGTGCCTGGAGTAGAGGGATAACCATGAACACTGAAGCTTTCTTT; cdr3_aa: CAWSRGITMNTEAFF
clone_size: NA; d_call: TRBD2; j_call: TRBJ2-3; v_call: TRBV7-2; cdr3_nt: TGTGCCAGCAGCTTAGGTGTTCTAGCGGGGGGGCCAGATACGCAGTATTTT; cdr3_aa: CASSLGVLAGGPDTQYF
clone_size: NA; d_call: TRBD1; j_call: TRBJ2-1; v_call: TRBV5-1; cdr3_nt: TGCGCCAGCAGCCAGGGACAGACATACTCCTACAATGAGCAGTTCTTC; cdr3_aa: CASSQGQTYSYNEQFF